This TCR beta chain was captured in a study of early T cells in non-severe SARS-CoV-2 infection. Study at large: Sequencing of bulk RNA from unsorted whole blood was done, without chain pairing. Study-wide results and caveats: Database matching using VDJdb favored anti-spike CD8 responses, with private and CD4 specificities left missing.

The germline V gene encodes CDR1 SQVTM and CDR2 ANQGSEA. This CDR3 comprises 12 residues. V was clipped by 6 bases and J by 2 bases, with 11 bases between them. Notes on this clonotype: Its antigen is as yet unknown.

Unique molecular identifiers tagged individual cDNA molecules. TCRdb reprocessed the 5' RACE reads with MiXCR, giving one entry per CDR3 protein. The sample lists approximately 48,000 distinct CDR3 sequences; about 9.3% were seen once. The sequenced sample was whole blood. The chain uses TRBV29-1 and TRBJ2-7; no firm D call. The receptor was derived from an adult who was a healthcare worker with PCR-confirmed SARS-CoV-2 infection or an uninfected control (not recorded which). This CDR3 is CSVKPAAYEQYF. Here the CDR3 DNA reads TGCAGCGTAAAGCCGGCGGCCTACGAGCAGTACTTC.